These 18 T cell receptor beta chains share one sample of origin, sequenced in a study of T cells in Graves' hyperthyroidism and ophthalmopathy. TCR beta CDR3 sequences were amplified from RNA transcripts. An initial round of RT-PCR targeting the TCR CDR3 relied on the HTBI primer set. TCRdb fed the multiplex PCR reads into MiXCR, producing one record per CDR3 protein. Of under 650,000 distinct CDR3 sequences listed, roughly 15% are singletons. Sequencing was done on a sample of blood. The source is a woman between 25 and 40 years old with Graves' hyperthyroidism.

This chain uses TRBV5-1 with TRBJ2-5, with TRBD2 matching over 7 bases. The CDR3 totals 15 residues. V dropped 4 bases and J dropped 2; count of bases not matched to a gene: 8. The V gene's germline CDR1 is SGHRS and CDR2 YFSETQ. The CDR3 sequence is CASSMRRLAQETQYF. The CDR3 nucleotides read TGCGCCAGCAGCATGAGGCGACTAGCACAAGAGACCCAGTACTTC.

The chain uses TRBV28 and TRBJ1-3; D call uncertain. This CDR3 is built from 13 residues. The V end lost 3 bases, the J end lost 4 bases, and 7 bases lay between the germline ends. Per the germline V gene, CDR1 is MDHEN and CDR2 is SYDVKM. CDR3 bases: TGTGCCAGCAGTTTCTCACAGGGAAACACCATATATTTT. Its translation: CASSFSQGNTIYF.

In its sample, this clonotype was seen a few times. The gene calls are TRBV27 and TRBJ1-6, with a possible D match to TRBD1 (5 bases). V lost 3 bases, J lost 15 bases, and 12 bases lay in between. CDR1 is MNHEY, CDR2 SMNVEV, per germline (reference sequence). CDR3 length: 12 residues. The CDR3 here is CASSLYQGHLHF. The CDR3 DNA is TGTGCCAGCAGTTTGTACCAGGGTCACCTCCACTTT.

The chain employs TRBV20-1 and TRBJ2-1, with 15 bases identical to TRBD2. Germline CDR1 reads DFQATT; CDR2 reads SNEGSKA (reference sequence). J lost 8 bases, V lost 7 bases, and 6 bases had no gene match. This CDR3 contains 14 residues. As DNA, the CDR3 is TGCAGTGACCGGACTAGCGGGAGGGGGGATGAGCAGTTCTTC. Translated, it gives CSDRTSGRGDEQFF.

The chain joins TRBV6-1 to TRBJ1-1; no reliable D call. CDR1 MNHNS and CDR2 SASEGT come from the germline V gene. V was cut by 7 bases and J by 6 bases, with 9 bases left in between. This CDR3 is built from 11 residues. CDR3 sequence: CASKGTAEAFF. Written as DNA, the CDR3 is TGTGCCAGCAAAGGTACCGCTGAAGCTTTCTTT.

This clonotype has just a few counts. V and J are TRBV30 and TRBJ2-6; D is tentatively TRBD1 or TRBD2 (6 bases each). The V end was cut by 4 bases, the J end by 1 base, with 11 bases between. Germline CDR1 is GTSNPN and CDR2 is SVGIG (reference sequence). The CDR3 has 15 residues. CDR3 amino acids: CAWKGGWSGANVLTF. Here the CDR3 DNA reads TGTGCCTGGAAGGGGGGTTGGTCTGGGGCCAACGTCCTGACTTTC. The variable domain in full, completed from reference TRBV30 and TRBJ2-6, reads SQTIHQWPATLVQPVGSPLSLECTVEGTSNPNLYWYRQAAGRGLQLLFYSVGIGQISSEVPQNLSASRPQDRQFILSSKKLLLSDSGFYLCAWKGGWSGANVLTFGAGSRLTVL.

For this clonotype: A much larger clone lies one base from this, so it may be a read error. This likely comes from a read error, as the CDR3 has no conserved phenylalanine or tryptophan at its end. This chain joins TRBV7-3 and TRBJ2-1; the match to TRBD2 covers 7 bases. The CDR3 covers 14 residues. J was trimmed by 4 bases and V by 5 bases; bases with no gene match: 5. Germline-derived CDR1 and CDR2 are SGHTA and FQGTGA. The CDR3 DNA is TGTGCCAGCAGCCAAGGGACTATGTACAATGAGCAGTTCCTC. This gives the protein CASSQGTMYNEQFL.

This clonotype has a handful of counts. In DNA form, the CDR3 reads TGTGCCAGCATCTACCATGGGGGGCTAAGCTCCTATAATTCACCCCTCCACTTT. Amino acids: CASIYHGGLSSYNSPLHF. The genes are TRBV6-1 and TRBJ1-6; possibly TRBD1 for D (6 bases). The V end was cut by 7 bases, the J end by 0 bases, with 19 bases between. The CDR3 is made up of 18 amino acids. Germline V gene data show CDR1 as MNHNS and CDR2 as SASEGT.

The CDR3 region is CASGQPIGPQHF. The CDR3 region has the DNA TGTGCTAGTGGTCAACCCATTGGGCCCCAGCATTTT. The chain has TRBV12-5 and TRBJ1-5, with no clear D. The CDR3 has 12 amino acids. V lost 5 bases and J lost 9, with 11 bases in between. Germline V gene sequence: CDR1 LGHNT, CDR2 FRNRAP. The whole variable domain, filled in from reference TRBV12-5 and TRBJ1-5, reads DARVTQTPRHKVTEMGQEVTMRCQPILGHNTVFWYRQTMMQGLELLAYFRNRAPLDDSGMPKDRFSAEMPDATLATLKIQPSEPRDSAVYFCASGQPIGPQHFGDGTRLSIL.

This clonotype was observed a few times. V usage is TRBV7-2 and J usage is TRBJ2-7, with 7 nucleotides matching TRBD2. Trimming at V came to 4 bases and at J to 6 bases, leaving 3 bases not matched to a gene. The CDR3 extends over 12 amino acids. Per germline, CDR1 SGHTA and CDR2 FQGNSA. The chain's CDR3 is CASSYGLGEQYF. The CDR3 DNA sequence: TGTGCCAGCAGCTACGGACTAGGCGAGCAGTACTTC.

The CDR3 bases are TGTGCCAGCAGCCAAGAACAGACCTACGAGCAGTACTTC. Translation: CASSQEQTYEQYF. The chain links TRBV3-1 to TRBJ2-7, with D unclear. CDR1 and CDR2 (germline): LGHDT, YNNKEL (reference sequence). V was shortened by 0 bases and J by 2 bases, with 5 bases between the two germline ends. The CDR3 runs to 13 residues.

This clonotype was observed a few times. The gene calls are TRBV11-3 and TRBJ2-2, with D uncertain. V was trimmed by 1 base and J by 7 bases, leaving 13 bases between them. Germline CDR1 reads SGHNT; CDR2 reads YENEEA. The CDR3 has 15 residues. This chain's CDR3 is CASSLGTGFGGELFF. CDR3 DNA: TGTGCCAGCAGCTTAGGAACGGGTTTCGGCGGGGAGCTGTTTTTT.

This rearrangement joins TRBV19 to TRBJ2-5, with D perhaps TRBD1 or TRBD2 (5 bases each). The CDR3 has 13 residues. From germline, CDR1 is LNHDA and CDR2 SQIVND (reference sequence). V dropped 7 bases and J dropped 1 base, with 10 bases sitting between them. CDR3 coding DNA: TGTGCCAGTACCAGGGAGATCCAAGAGACCCAGTACTTC. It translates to CASTREIQETQYF.

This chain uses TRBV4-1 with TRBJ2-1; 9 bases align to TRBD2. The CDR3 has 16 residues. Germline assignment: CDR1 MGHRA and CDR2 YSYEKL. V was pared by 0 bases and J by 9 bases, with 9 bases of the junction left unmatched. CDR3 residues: CASSQDPASGNTEQFF. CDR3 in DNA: TGCGCCAGCAGCCAAGATCCTGCTAGCGGGAATACTGAGCAGTTCTTC.

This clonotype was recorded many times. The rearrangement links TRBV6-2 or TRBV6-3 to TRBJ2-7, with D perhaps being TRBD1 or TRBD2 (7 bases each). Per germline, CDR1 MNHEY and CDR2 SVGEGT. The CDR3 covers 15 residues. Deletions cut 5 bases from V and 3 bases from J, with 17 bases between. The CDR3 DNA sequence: TGTGCCAGCAGTCCCGGGACAGCGGGAAACTACGAGCAGTACTTC. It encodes CASSPGTAGNYEQYF.

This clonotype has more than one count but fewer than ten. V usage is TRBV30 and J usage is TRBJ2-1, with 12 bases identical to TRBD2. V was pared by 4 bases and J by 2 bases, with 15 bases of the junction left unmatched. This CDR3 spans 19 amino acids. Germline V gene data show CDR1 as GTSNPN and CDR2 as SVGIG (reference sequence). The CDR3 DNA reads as TGTGCCTGGACTGGTAGTGGGCTAGCGGGAGGGATAACCTACAATGAGCAGTTCTTC. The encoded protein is CAWTGSGLAGGITYNEQFF.

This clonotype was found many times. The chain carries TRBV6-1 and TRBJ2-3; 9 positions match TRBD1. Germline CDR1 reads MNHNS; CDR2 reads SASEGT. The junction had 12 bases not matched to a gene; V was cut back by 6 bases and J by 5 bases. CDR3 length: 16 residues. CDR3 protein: CASRKGQGTAQDTQYF. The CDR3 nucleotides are TGTGCCAGCAGGAAGGGACAGGGCACGGCTCAAGATACGCAGTATTTT.

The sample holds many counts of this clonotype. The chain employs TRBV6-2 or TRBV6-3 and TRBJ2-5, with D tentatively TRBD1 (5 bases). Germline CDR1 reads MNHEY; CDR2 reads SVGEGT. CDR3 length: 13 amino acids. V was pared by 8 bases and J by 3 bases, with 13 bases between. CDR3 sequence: CASPTAIEETQYF. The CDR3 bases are TGTGCCAGCCCGACAGCGATCGAAGAGACCCAGTACTTC.